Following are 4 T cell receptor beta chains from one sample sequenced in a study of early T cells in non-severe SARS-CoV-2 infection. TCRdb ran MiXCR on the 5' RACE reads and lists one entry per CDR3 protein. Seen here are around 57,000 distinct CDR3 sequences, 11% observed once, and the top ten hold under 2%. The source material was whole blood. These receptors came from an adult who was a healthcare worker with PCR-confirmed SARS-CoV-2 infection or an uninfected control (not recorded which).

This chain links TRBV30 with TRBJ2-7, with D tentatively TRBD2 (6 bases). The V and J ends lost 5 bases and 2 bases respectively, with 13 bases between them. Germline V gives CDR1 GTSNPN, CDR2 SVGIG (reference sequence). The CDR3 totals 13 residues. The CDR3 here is CAWGSGVTYEQYF. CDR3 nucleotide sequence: TGTGCCTGGGGGTCGGGGGTCACCTACGAGCAGTACTTC.

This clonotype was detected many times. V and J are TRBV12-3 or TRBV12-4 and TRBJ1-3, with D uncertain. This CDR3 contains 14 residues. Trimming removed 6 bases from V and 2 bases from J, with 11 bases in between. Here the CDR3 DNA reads TGTGCCAGCAGACCCGTGGCAGCTGGAAACACCATATATTTT. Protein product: CASRPVAAGNTIYF.

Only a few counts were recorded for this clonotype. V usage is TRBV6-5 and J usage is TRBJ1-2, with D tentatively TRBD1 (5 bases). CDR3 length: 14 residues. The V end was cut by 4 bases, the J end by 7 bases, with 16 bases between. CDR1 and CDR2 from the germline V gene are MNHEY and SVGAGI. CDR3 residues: CASSSQGGSSGYTF. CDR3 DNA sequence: TGTGCCAGCAGTTCGCAGGGAGGGTCGAGTGGCTACACCTTC.

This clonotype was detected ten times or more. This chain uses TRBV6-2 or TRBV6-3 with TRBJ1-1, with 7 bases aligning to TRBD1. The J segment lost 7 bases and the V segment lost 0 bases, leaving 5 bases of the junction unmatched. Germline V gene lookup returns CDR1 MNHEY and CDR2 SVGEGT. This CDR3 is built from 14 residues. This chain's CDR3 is CASSYSVQGYEAFF. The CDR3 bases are TGTGCCAGCAGTTACTCAGTACAGGGGTATGAAGCTTTCTTT.